The 27 T cell receptor beta chains listed next were all sequenced from one sample in a study of blood T cell repertoires in COVID-19. Some clones are missing from TCRdb's copy, which holds only in-frame ones; the method was immunoSEQ multiplex PCR. The sample carries tens of thousands of clones, approximately 88% recorded once. Specimen: peripheral blood. These receptors originate from a man aged 45-65 years with COVID-19, enrolled during active disease.

This sequence joins TRBV28 and TRBJ2-1; 7 nucleotides match TRBD2. Trimming removed 6 bases from V and 0 bases from J; junction bases left unmatched: 2. Germline V gene lookup returns CDR1 MDHEN and CDR2 SYDVKM. The CDR3 is 14 residues long. The CDR3 reads CASRRGSSYNEQFF. CDR3 nucleotides: TGTGCCAGCAGGCGGGGGAGCTCCTACAATGAGCAGTTCTTC.

The gene calls are TRBV3-1 (or the pseudogene TRBV3-2) and TRBJ1-5, with D maybe TRBD1 (6 bases). The CDR3 spans 15 residues. Per germline, CDR1 LGHDT and CDR2 YNNKEL (reference sequence). V lost 4 bases and J lost 3, with 13 bases in between. The CDR3, as DNA: TGTGCCAGCAGCCGCTACCCAGGGGACAATCAGCCCCAGCATTTT. Residues: CASSRYPGDNQPQHF.

This rearrangement joins TRBV18 to TRBJ1-5; D remains ambiguous. This CDR3 has 15 amino acids. Germline V CDR1 and CDR2: KGHSH, LQKENI. Trimming stripped 0 bases from V and 0 bases from J, with 6 bases between. CDR3 sequence reads: CASSPPGNSNQPQHF. The CDR3 coding sequence is TGTGCCAGCTCACCACCCGGGAATAGCAATCAGCCCCAGCATTTT.

The chain has TRBV5-1 and TRBJ1-4; 9 bases align to TRBD1. The V and J ends lost 3 bases and 3 bases, in that order; junction bases with no gene match: 9. CDR3 length: 17 residues. Per germline, CDR1 SGHRS and CDR2 YFSETQ. CDR3 loop: CASSWDRVRGSNEKLFF. The DNA of the CDR3 is TGCGCCAGCAGCTGGGACAGGGTGAGAGGTTCTAATGAAAAACTGTTTTTT.

The gene calls are TRBV15 and TRBJ1-6; D is undetermined. The germline V gene has CDR1 LNHNV and CDR2 YYDKDF (reference sequence). The V end lost 6 bases, the J end lost 2 bases, and 11 bases lay between the germline ends. This CDR3 has 15 residues. The CDR3 region is CATRELRTYNSPLHF. The CDR3 nucleotides read TGTGCCACCAGAGAGCTCAGGACCTATAATTCACCCCTCCACTTT.

This clone was recorded a few times. J is TRBJ1-2 and V is TRBV6-6; TRBD1 might be the D (5 bases). Germline V gene sequence: CDR1 MNHNY, CDR2 SVGAGI (reference sequence). The CDR3 length is 14 residues. Trimming removed 7 bases at V and 4 bases at J, with 16 bases between. In DNA, the CDR3 is TGTGCCAGCACCTCCTTAGGGGCCGGCTATGGCTACACCTTC. This gives the protein CASTSLGAGYGYTF.

The chain has TRBV6-1 and TRBJ1-5; D is perhaps TRBD1 (5 bases). The V gene lost 1 base and the J gene lost 7 bases, with 14 bases spanning the gap. This CDR3 is built from 15 residues. The germline V gene has CDR1 MNHNS and CDR2 SASEGT. The CDR3, as DNA: TGTGCCAGCAGTGAAGTTGCAGGGTTAAACCAGCCCCAGCATTTT. Its protein product is CASSEVAGLNQPQHF.

Turning to this clone: One junction end disagrees with the germline gene, perhaps due to a read error. The chain employs TRBV5-1 and TRBJ1-6, with D maybe TRBD1 (5 bases). Germline CDR1 and CDR2: SGHRS and YFSETQ. The CDR3 length is 14 residues. In DNA form, the CDR3 reads TGCGCCAGCAGGTTGGGGCCACCGGGTTCACCCCTCCACTTT. Its protein product is CASRLGPPGSPLHF. The full variable domain, in which reference TRBV5-1 and TRBJ1-6 provide the parts outside the CDR3, is KAGVTQTPRYLIKTRGQQVTLSCSPISGHRSVSWYQQTPGQGLQFLFEYFSETQRNKGNFPGRFSGRQFSNSRSEMNVSTLELGDSALYLCASRLGPPGSPLHFGNGTRLTVT.

This chain joins TRBV6-5 and TRBJ2-3; TRBD1 is a possible D gene (5 bases). Looked up from germline, CDR1 is MNHEY and CDR2 is SVGAGI. This CDR3 spans 13 amino acids. V was clipped by 10 bases and J by 2 bases, with 13 bases between them. The CDR3 sequence: CATLDIFTDTQYF. The CDR3, as DNA: TGTGCCACCTTGGACATCTTCACAGATACGCAGTATTTT.

This sequence joins TRBV5-1 and TRBJ2-2; TRBD2 might be the D (5 bases). CDR1 is SGHRS and CDR2 is YFSETQ in the germline V gene. Trimming pared 1 base from V and 8 bases from J, leaving 15 bases between. The CDR3 covers 15 residues. CDR3 sequence: CASSLRSDYRGELFF. The CDR3 DNA follows: TGCGCCAGCAGCTTGAGGTCAGACTACCGGGGGGAGCTGTTTTTT.

J is TRBJ2-2 and V is TRBV9; 7 nucleotides match TRBD1. Germline lookup yields CDR1 SGDLS and CDR2 YYNGEE. The CDR3 totals 15 residues. The ends lost 4 bases at V and 4 bases at J; junction bases unmatched: 7. This CDR3 reads CASSYLGTATGELFF. CDR3 coding DNA: TGTGCCAGCAGCTACCTCGGGACAGCCACCGGGGAGCTGTTTTTT.

The chain links TRBV11-2 to TRBJ2-5; weak D call: TRBD2 (7 bases). The germline V and J ends were trimmed by 5 bases and 5 bases, with 12 bases remaining between them. The CDR3 spans 13 residues. Germline-derived CDR1 and CDR2 are SGHAT and FQNNGV. CDR3 coding DNA: TGTGCCAGCAGCCCGGGGGGCGTCGAGACCCAGTACTTC. This sequence encodes CASSPGGVETQYF.

Concerning this clone: Other DNA variants within this sample encode the same CDR3. The chain links TRBV7-3 to TRBJ1-2; 11 bases map to TRBD1. Looked up from germline, CDR1 is SGHTA and CDR2 is FQGTGA. V lost 5 bases and J lost 5; bases outside the gene matches: 7. The CDR3 has 15 amino acids. Here the CDR3 DNA reads TGTGCCAGCAGCCCGGACAGGGGGCAGGGTTATGGCTACACCTTC. Amino acid sequence: CASSPDRGQGYGYTF.

The chain links TRBV9 to TRBJ1-6; 7 bases agree with TRBD1. Germline CDR1 reads SGDLS; CDR2 reads YYNGEE. The ends lost 3 bases at V and 7 bases at J; junction bases unmatched: 7. CDR3 size: 15 residues. CDR3 protein: CASSGGAGGNSPLHF. The CDR3, as DNA: TGTGCCAGCAGCGGAGGGGCAGGGGGGAATTCACCCCTCCACTTT.

This chain links TRBV5-1 with TRBJ1-1; D gene ambiguous. CDR1 and CDR2 from the germline V gene are SGHRS and YFSETQ. Trimming removed 1 base at V and 1 base at J, with 11 bases between. This CDR3 is 15 amino acids long. In DNA, the CDR3 is TGCGCCAGCAGCTTGAGTTCCAGTTGGAACACTGAAGCTTTCTTT. This translates into CASSLSSSWNTEAFF. Filled out from reference TRBV5-1 and TRBJ1-1, the complete variable domain reads KAGVTQTPRYLIKTRGQQVTLSCSPISGHRSVSWYQQTPGQGLQFLFEYFSETQRNKGNFPGRFSGRQFSNSRSEMNVSTLELGDSALYLCASSLSSSWNTEAFFGQGTRLTVV.

The chain links TRBV29-1 to TRBJ1-1, with D possibly TRBD1 on 6 matching bases. In germline, CDR1 is SQVTM, CDR2 ANQGSEA. The CDR3 is 11 amino acids. V lost 6 bases, J lost 4 bases, and 9 bases lay in between. The CDR3 spells CSVRGGTEAFF. CDR3 coding DNA: TGCAGCGTCAGGGGTGGCACTGAAGCTTTCTTT.

This clone was seen a single time. The chain has TRBV5-1 and TRBJ1-5; a possible D gene is TRBD1 (5 bases). V gave up 0 bases and J gave up 1 base, with 8 bases separating them. The CDR3 loop spans 15 amino acids. Germline assignment: CDR1 SGHRS and CDR2 YFSETQ. CDR3: CASSLVGGSNQPQHF. In DNA form, the CDR3 reads TGCGCCAGCAGCTTGGTGGGGGGGAGCAATCAGCCCCAGCATTTT. The whole variable domain, filled in from reference TRBV5-1 and TRBJ1-5, reads KAGVTQTPRYLIKTRGQQVTLSCSPISGHRSVSWYQQTPGQGLQFLFEYFSETQRNKGNFPGRFSGRQFSNSRSEMNVSTLELGDSALYLCASSLVGGSNQPQHFGDGTRLSIL.

This clone appeared once. This rearrangement joins TRBV5-1 to TRBJ2-1, with D hard to call. The CDR3 loop spans 13 amino acids. Germline V gives CDR1 SGHRS, CDR2 YFSETQ. Between the trimmed V and J ends, which lost 0 bases and 11 bases, there was a span of 12 bases. CDR3: CASSLAWQNKQFF. The CDR3 region has the DNA TGCGCCAGCAGCTTGGCTTGGCAGAATAAGCAGTTCTTC.

The chain couples TRBV30 to TRBJ1-1, with 9 bases that match TRBD1. The CDR3 has 14 residues. The V gene's germline CDR1 is GTSNPN and CDR2 SVGIG (reference sequence). After removal of 5 bases from V and 0 bases from J, the junction contained 4 bases not matched to a gene. CDR3 loop: CAWYRGRVNTEAFF. CDR3 nucleotide sequence: TGTGCCTGGTACAGGGGGCGAGTGAACACTGAAGCTTTCTTT.

This clone was picked up one time. The chain uses TRBV7-2 and TRBJ1-3; D ambiguous. Trimming took off 1 base at V and 0 bases at J, with 13 bases between the two ends. This CDR3 contains 17 residues. Germline V gives CDR1 SGHTA, CDR2 FQGNSA. CDR3 sequence: CASSLVHPLSSGNTIYF. The CDR3 DNA reads TGTGCCAGCAGCTTAGTCCACCCCCTTAGCTCTGGAAACACCATATATTTT. Full variable domain (outside the CDR3, taken from reference TRBV7-2 and TRBJ1-3): GAGVSQSPSNKVTEKGKDVELRCDPISGHTALYWYRQSLGQGLEFLIYFQGNSAPDKSGLPSDRFSAERTGGSVSTLTIQRTQQEDSAVYLCASSLVHPLSSGNTIYFGEGSWLTVV.

As DNA, the CDR3 is TGCAGCGTCGGGGACAGGGAGCCTGGCTACACCTTC. It is translated as CSVGDREPGYTF. This sequence joins TRBV29-1 and TRBJ1-2; 9 nucleotides match TRBD1. This CDR3 is built from 12 residues. Losses at the gene ends were 6 bases for V and 7 bases for J; bases not matched to a gene: 6. Germline assignment: CDR1 SQVTM and CDR2 ANQGSEA.

V gene TRBV27 combines with J gene TRBJ1-4, with D unresolved. Deletions cut 5 bases from V and 2 bases from J, with 12 bases between. CDR3 size: 15 residues. From germline, CDR1 is MNHEY and CDR2 SMNVEV (reference sequence). The CDR3 is CASSARLVTNEKLFF. CDR3 DNA: TGTGCCAGCAGTGCGCGACTGGTGACTAATGAAAAACTGTTTTTT.

V is TRBV19 and J is TRBJ1-3; 9 bases are a match to TRBD1. J lost 3 bases, V lost 9 bases, and 9 bases had no gene match. The CDR3 contains 15 residues. CDR1 and CDR2 from the germline V gene are LNHDA and SQIVND (reference sequence). The CDR3: CASARDRAFGNTIYF. CDR3 nucleotides: TGTGCCAGCGCTCGGGACAGGGCGTTTGGAAACACCATATATTTT.

The rearrangement joins TRBV28 to TRBJ2-7, with TRBD2 matching 9 bases. CDR1 is MDHEN and CDR2 is SYDVKM in the germline V gene. V was clipped by 3 bases and J by 2 bases; unmatched bases: 2. This CDR3 spans 14 amino acids. Here the CDR3 DNA reads TGTGCCAGCAGTTTCGCGGGGGGGCCCTACGAGCAGTACTTC. Its protein product is CASSFAGGPYEQYF.

The chain carries TRBV7-6 and TRBJ2-7, with a tentative D call TRBD2 (6 bases). With 5 bases removed from V and 4 bases from J, the gap between germline ends came to 9 bases. The CDR3 spans 12 residues. Germline CDR1 reads SGHVS; CDR2 reads FNYEAQ. The CDR3 DNA reads TGTGCCAGCAGCCTGACTAGTTACGAGCAGTACTTC. As protein: CASSLTSYEQYF.

The V call is TRBV18, the J call TRBJ2-6; no definite D call. This CDR3 contains 18 residues. V lost 1 base and J lost 0, with 13 bases in between. The germline V gene encodes CDR1 KGHSH and CDR2 LQKENI. Written as DNA, the CDR3 is TGTGCCAGCTCACCACGTGCGGTTACTCTCTCTGGGGCCAACGTCCTGACTTTC. Protein sequence: CASSPRAVTLSGANVLTF.

The V and J genes are TRBV7-6 and TRBJ1-1; no firm D call. Germline V gene data show CDR1 as SGHVS and CDR2 as FNYEAQ. CDR3 length: 13 amino acids. The ends were cut back, 2 bases at V and 3 bases at J, with 7 bases in the middle. In DNA form, the CDR3 reads TGTGCCAGCAGCTTAAAGCAGGACACTGAAGCTTTCTTT. Encoded protein: CASSLKQDTEAFF.